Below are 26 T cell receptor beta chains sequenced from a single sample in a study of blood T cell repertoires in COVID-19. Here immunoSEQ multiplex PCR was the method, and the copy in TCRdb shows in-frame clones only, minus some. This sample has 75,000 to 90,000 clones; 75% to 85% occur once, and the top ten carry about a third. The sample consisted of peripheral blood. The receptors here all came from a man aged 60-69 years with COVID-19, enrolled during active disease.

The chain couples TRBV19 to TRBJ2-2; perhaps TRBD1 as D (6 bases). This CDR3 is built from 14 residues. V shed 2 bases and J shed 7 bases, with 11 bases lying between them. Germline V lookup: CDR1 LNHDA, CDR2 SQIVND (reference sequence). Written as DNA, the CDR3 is TGTGCCAGTAGTATAAACAGGGCGGGCGGGGAGCTGTTTTTT. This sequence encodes CASSINRAGGELFF.

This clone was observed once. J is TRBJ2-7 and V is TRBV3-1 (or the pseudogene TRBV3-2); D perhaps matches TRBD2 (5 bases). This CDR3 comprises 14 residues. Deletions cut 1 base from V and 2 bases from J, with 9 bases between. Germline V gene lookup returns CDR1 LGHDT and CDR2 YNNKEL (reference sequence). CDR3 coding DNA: TGTGCCAGCAGCCAAGCCGGGATCCCCTACGAGCAGTACTTC. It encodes CASSQAGIPYEQYF.

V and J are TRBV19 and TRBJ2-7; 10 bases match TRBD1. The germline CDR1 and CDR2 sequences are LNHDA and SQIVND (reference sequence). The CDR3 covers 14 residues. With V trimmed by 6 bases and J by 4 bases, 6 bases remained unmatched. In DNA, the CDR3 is TGTGCCAGTAGGAACCGGGACAGGGGTTACGAGCAGTACTTC. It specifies CASRNRDRGYEQYF.

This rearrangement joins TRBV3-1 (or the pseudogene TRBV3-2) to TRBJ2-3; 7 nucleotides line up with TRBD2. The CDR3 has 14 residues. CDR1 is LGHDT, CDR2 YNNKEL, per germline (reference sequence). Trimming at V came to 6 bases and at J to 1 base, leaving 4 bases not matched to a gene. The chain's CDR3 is CASSLSGGTDTQYF. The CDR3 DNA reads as TGTGCCAGCAGTCTGAGCGGGGGCACAGATACGCAGTATTTT.

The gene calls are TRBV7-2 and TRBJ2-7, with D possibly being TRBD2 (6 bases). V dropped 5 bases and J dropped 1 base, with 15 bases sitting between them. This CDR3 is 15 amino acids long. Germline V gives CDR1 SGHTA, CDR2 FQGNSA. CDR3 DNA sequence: TGTGCCAGCAGCACCCCCGGGACTCAATCCTACGAGCAGTACTTC. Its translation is CASSTPGTQSYEQYF.

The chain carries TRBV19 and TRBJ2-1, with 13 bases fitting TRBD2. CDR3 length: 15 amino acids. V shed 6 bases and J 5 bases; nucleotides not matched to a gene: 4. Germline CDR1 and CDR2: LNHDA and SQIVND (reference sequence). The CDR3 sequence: CASRAGLAGHNEQFF. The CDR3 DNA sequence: TGTGCCAGTAGGGCGGGACTAGCGGGACACAATGAGCAGTTCTTC.

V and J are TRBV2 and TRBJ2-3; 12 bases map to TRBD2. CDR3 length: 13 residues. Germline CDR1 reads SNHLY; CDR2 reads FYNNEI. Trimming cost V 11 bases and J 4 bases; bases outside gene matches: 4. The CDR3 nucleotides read TGTGCCGGGCGGACTAGCGGGGCAGATACGCAGTATTTT. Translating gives CAGRTSGADTQYF.

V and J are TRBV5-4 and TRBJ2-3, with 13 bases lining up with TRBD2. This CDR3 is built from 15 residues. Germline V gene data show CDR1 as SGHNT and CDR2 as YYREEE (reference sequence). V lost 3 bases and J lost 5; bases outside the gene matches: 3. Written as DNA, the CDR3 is TGTGCCAGCAGCTCGGGACTAGCGGGGCTAGATACGCAGTATTTT. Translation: CASSSGLAGLDTQYF.

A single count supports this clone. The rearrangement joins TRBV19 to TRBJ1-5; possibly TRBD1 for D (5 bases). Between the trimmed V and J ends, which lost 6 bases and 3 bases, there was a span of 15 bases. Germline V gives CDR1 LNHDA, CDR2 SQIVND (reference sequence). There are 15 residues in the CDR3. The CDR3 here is CASRPEGLINQPQHF. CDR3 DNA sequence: TGTGCCAGTAGGCCAGAGGGACTCATCAATCAGCCCCAGCATTTT.

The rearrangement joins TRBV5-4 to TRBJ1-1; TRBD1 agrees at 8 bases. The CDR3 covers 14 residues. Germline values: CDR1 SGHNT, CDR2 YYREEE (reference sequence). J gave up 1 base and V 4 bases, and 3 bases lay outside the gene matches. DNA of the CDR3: TGTGCCAGCAGCCTCGGGACAGGGAACACTGAAGCTTTCTTT. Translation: CASSLGTGNTEAFF.

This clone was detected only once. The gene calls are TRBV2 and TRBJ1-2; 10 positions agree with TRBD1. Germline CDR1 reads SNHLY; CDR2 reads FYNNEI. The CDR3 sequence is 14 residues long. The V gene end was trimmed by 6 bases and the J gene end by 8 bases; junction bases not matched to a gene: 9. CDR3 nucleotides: TGTGCCAGCAGGAGGGACAGGGGAGGGGAAGGCTACACCTTC. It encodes CASRRDRGGEGYTF.

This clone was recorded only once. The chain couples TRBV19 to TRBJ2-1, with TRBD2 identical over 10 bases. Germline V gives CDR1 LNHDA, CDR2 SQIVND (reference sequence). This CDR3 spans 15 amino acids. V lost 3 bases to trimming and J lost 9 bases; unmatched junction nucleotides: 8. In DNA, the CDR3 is TGTGCCAGTAGTATGGGTAGCGGGAGGAAAGGTGAGCAGTTCTTC. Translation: CASSMGSGRKGEQFF. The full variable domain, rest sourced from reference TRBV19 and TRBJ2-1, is DGGITQSPKYLFRKEGQNVTLSCEQNLNHDAMYWYRQDPGQGLRLIYYSQIVNDFQKGDIAEGYSVSREKKESFPLTVTSAQKNPTAFYLCASSMGSGRKGEQFFGPGTRLTVL.

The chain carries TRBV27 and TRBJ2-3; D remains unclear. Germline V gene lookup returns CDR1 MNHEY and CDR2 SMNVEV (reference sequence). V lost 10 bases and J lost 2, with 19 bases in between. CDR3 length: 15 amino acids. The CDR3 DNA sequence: TGTGCCATCACCCTTAAAACCTACCACACAGATACGCAGTATTTT. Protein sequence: CAITLKTYHTDTQYF.

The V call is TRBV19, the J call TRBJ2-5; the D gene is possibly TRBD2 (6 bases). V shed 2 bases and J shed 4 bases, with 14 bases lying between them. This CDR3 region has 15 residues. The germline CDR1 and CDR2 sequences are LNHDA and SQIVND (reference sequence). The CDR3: CASSILEGRRETQYF. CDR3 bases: TGTGCCAGTAGTATATTGGAGGGGAGGAGAGAGACCCAGTACTTC. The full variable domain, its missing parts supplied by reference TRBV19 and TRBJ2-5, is DGGITQSPKYLFRKEGQNVTLSCEQNLNHDAMYWYRQDPGQGLRLIYYSQIVNDFQKGDIAEGYSVSREKKESFPLTVTSAQKNPTAFYLCASSILEGRRETQYFGPGTRLLVL.

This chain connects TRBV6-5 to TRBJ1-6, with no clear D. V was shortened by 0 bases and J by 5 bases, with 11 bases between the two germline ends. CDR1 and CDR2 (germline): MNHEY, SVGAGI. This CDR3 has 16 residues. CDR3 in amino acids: CASSYSNRNNNSPLHF. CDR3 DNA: TGTGCCAGCAGTTACTCCAACCGTAACAATAATTCACCCCTCCACTTT.

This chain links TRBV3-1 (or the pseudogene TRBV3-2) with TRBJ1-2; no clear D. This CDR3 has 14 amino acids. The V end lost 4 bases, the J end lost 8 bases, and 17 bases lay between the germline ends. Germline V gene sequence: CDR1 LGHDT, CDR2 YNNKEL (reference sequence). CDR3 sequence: CASSPGREAGGYTF. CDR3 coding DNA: TGTGCCAGCAGCCCTGGTAGGGAGGCTGGGGGCTACACCTTC.

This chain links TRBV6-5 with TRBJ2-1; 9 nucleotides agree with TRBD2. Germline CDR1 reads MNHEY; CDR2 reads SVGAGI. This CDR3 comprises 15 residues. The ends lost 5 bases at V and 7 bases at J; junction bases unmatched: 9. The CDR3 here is CASSLRGGLGNEQFF. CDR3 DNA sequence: TGTGCCAGCAGTCTGCGGGGGGGCCTGGGGAATGAGCAGTTCTTC.

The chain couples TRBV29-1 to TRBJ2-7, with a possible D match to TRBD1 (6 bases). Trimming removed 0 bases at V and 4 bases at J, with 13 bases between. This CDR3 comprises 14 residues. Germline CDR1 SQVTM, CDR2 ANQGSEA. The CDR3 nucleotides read TGCAGCGTTGAAGATCGAGACAGGAGATACGAGCAGTACTTC. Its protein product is CSVEDRDRRYEQYF.

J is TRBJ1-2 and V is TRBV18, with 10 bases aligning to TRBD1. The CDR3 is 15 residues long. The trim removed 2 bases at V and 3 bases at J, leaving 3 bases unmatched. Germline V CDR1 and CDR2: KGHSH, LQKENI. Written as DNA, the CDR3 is TGTGCCAGCTCACCAGATGGGACAGGGGACTATGGCTACACCTTC. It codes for CASSPDGTGDYGYTF.

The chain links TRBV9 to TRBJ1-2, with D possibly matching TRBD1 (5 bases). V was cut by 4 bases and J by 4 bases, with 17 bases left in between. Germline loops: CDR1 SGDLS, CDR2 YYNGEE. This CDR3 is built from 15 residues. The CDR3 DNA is TGTGCCAGCAGCCCAACGGGGGGATTTTCCTATGGCTACACCTTC. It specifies CASSPTGGFSYGYTF.

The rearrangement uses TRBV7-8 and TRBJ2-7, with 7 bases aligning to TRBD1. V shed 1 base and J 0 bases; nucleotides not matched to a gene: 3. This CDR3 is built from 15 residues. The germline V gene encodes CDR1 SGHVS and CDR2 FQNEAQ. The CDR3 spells CASSLGAGGSYEQYF. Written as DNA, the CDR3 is TGTGCCAGCAGCTTAGGGGCAGGGGGCTCCTACGAGCAGTACTTC.

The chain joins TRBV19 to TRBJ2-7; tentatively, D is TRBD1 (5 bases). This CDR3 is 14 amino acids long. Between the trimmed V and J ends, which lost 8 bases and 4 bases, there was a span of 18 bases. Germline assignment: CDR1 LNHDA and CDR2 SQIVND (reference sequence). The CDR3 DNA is TGTGCCAGTTCCGGTGCAGGGCGAACGTACGAGCAGTACTTC. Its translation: CASSGAGRTYEQYF.

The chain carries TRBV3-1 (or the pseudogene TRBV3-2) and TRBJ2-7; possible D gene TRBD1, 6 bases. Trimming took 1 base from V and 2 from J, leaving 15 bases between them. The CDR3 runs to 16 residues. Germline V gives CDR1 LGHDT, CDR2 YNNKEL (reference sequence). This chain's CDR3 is CASSQVRLGGTYEQYF. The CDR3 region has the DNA TGTGCCAGCAGCCAAGTACGGTTAGGGGGAACCTACGAGCAGTACTTC.

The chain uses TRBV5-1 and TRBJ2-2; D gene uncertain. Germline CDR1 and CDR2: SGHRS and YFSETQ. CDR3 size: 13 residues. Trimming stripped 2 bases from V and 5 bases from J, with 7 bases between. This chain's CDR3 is CASSFSGTGELFF. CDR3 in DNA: TGCGCCAGCAGCTTCTCGGGTACCGGGGAGCTGTTTTTT.

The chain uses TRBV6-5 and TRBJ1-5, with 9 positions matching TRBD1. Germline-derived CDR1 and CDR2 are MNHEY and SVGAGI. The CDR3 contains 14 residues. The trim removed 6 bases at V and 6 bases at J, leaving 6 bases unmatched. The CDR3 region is CASSGQGNSQPQHF. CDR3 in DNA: TGTGCCAGCAGCGGACAGGGGAATAGTCAGCCCCAGCATTTT.

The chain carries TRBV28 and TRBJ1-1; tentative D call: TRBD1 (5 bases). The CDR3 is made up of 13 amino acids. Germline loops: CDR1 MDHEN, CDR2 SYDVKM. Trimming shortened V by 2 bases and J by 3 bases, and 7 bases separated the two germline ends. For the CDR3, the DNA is TGTGCCAGCAGTTTAGCAGGGCACACTGAAGCTTTCTTT. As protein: CASSLAGHTEAFF.